This entry lists 22 T cell receptor beta chains sequenced from one sample in a study of response to subunit inactivated influenza vaccine. TCRdb passed the RT-PCR reads through MiXCR, listing each CDR3 protein once. The data contain around 570,000 distinct CDR3 sequences, approximately 10% of them singletons. Separately, the same data were catalogued under a study of T cells expressing NK-cell markers. That work states: Synthesis of TCR beta cDNA relied on 5'RACE template switching carrying UMIs.

Sequenced here: PBMCs from blood, sampled on the day of vaccination. All receptors derive from a man aged 50 or older who received an inactivated influenza vaccine.

This clonotype has ten or more counts. The CDR3 region has the DNA TGCGCCAGCAGCGTCCGGGACAGCTACGAGCAGTACTTC. This translates into CASSVRDSYEQYF. The chain combines TRBV5-1 with TRBJ2-7; 7 bases are shared with TRBD1. J lost 3 bases, V lost 4 bases, and 4 bases had no gene match. The CDR3 spans 13 residues. The germline V gene encodes CDR1 SGHRS and CDR2 YFSETQ.

The chain joins TRBV4-2 to TRBJ2-5; the match to TRBD2 covers 7 bases. This CDR3 has 17 residues. Trimming took 1 base from V and 4 from J; bases not matched to a gene: 12. CDR1 LGHNA and CDR2 YNFKEQ come from the germline V gene. The CDR3 reads CASSQGGAGQSRETQYF. The DNA for the CDR3 is TGTGCCAGCAGCCAAGGGGGAGCGGGGCAATCTCGAGAGACCCAGTACTTC.

The CDR3, as DNA: TGTGCCAGCACCCCGACTAGCGGGGGCTTTAGCGCCTACGAGCAGTACTTC. Encoded protein: CASTPTSGGFSAYEQYF. The chain joins TRBV6-1 to TRBJ2-7; 12 bases line up with TRBD2. The V gene's germline CDR1 is MNHNS and CDR2 SASEGT. With 7 bases clipped from V and 2 bases from J, the junction kept 12 bases outside the gene matches. There are 17 residues in the CDR3.

V usage is TRBV2 and J usage is TRBJ1-2; D possibly corresponds to TRBD1 (5 bases). Germline lookup yields CDR1 SNHLY and CDR2 FYNNEI. This CDR3 spans 14 amino acids. The germline V and J ends were trimmed by 8 bases and 3 bases, with 16 bases remaining between them. CDR3 DNA: TGTGCCAGCTCCGTCAAACAGGAATACTATGGCTACACCTTC. The encoded protein is CASSVKQEYYGYTF.

Only a few counts were recorded for this clonotype. This chain joins TRBV7-8 and TRBJ2-1, with 7 bases that match TRBD1. The CDR3 totals 16 residues. Germline values: CDR1 SGHVS, CDR2 FQNEAQ. With 6 bases clipped from V and 4 bases from J, the junction kept 12 bases outside the gene matches. CDR3 nucleotides: TGTGCCAGCAGACCAACAGGGGTCGGCGTTTACAATGAGCAGTTCTTC. This gives the protein CASRPTGVGVYNEQFF.

This clonotype was seen a few times. The rearrangement links TRBV6-1 to TRBJ1-4; 10 bases map to TRBD1. Germline CDR1 MNHNS, CDR2 SASEGT. This CDR3 comprises 14 residues. V was clipped by 6 bases and J by 5 bases; unmatched bases: 3. Here the CDR3 reads CASRTGQGNEKLFF. CDR3 nucleotides: TGTGCCAGCAGAACGGGACAGGGGAATGAAAAACTGTTTTTT.

The chain joins TRBV7-2 to TRBJ2-4; 7 nucleotides line up with TRBD2. The CDR3 spans 17 residues. The germline V gene encodes CDR1 SGHTA and CDR2 FQGNSA. V lost 6 bases, J lost 1 base, and 12 bases stayed unmatched. The CDR3 DNA reads as TGTGCCAGCAGACCGGGCGGCGGGAGAGGGGCCAAAAACATTCAGTACTTC. Protein sequence: CASRPGGGRGAKNIQYF.

The genes are TRBV27 and TRBJ2-3, with 7 bases identical to TRBD2. This CDR3 has 15 amino acids. The V gene end was trimmed by 5 bases and the J gene end by 2 bases; junction bases not matched to a gene: 7. Germline V gene lookup returns CDR1 MNHEY and CDR2 SMNVEV (reference sequence). The CDR3 region is CASSRGAGHTDTQYF. The DNA for the CDR3 is TGTGCCAGCAGTCGAGGAGCGGGGCACACAGATACGCAGTATTTT.

This clonotype was seen at least ten times. One end of the junction varies from germline; a read error may be responsible. J is TRBJ2-7 and V is TRBV7-2; no reliable D call. CDR3 length equals 15 residues. Germline V gene data show CDR1 as SGHTA and CDR2 as FQGNSA. The CDR3 is CASSLESGSSYEQYF. CDR3 coding DNA: TGCGCCAGCAGCTTGGAATCCGGCAGCTCCTACGAGCAGTACTTC.

This clonotype was detected many times. This chain uses TRBV12-3 or TRBV12-4 with TRBJ2-5; no clear D. The CDR3 has 12 amino acids. V lost 1 base to trimming and J lost 5 bases, with 5 bases between them. The CDR3 reads CASSLGVETQYF. CDR3 coding DNA: TGTGCCAGCAGTTTAGGAGTGGAGACCCAGTACTTC.

This clonotype was counted a few times. The rearrangement links TRBV11-2 to TRBJ2-3; weak D call: TRBD2 (6 bases). Trimming pared 1 base from V and 1 base from J, leaving 12 bases between. The CDR3 sequence is 16 residues long. Germline-derived CDR1 and CDR2 are SGHAT and FQNNGV. The CDR3 here is CASSLVEGLRTDTQYF. CDR3 nucleotide sequence: TGTGCCAGCAGCTTAGTTGAAGGACTACGCACAGATACGCAGTATTTT.

This sequence joins TRBV6-2 or TRBV6-3 and TRBJ2-3; TRBD2 matches 9 bases. V trimming: 3 bases; J trimming: 6 bases; junction bases outside the gene matches: 7. The CDR3 contains 15 residues. Germline V gives CDR1 MNHEY, CDR2 SVGEGT. The CDR3 sequence is CASSYQAGGRDTQYF. The DNA of the CDR3 is TGTGCCAGCAGTTATCAAGCGGGAGGAAGGGATACGCAGTATTTT.

V usage is TRBV4-2 and J usage is TRBJ2-5; D possibly corresponds to TRBD2 (6 bases). The V gene's germline CDR1 is LGHNA and CDR2 YNFKEQ. V was shortened by 4 bases and J by 5 bases, with 14 bases between the two germline ends. The CDR3 consists of 14 residues. The CDR3 spells CASSPRDWVETQYF. The DNA of the CDR3 is TGTGCCAGCAGCCCCCGGGACTGGGTGGAGACCCAGTACTTC.

The CDR3 nucleotides are TGCAGTGCTAATACTAACAATGAGCAGTTCTTC. Amino acid sequence: CSANTNNEQFF. V is TRBV20-1 and J is TRBJ2-1, with D uncertain. V gave up 4 bases and J gave up 5 bases, with 6 bases separating them. The CDR3 runs 11 residues. Per the germline V gene, CDR1 is DFQATT and CDR2 is SNEGSKA (reference sequence).

There are a few counts of this clonotype. The chain uses TRBV4-1 and TRBJ2-3; D remains unclear. Trimming stripped 2 bases from V and 8 bases from J, with 8 bases between. Germline CDR1 and CDR2: MGHRA and YSYEKL. This CDR3 is built from 12 residues. The CDR3 sequence: CASSQPRATQYF. DNA of the CDR3: TGCGCCAGCAGCCAACCCCGAGCTACGCAGTATTTT.

The J gene is TRBJ2-1, the V gene TRBV5-1; possible D gene TRBD1, 6 bases. Trimming took off 4 bases at V and 9 bases at J, with 20 bases between the two ends. The CDR3 is 15 residues long. Looked up from germline, CDR1 is SGHRS and CDR2 is YFSETQ. The chain's CDR3 is CASSHLGTTPTEQFF. DNA for the CDR3: TGCGCCAGCAGCCATCTCGGGACAACCCCCACTGAGCAGTTCTTC.

This clonotype has only a few counts. The chain carries TRBV5-1 and TRBJ2-6; D is ambiguous. CDR3 length: 17 residues. Trimming left V 2 bases short and J 0 bases short, with 12 bases between. Germline V gene data show CDR1 as SGHRS and CDR2 as YFSETQ. The DNA for the CDR3 is TGCGCCAGCAGCTTCGCCAGGCAAAGCTCTGGGGCCAACGTCCTGACTTTC. It specifies CASSFARQSSGANVLTF.

This clonotype has a handful of counts. The rearrangement joins TRBV15 to TRBJ2-1; 14 positions agree with TRBD2. With 2 bases clipped from V and 15 bases from J, the junction kept 9 bases outside the gene matches. Germline CDR1 and CDR2: LNHNV and YYDKDF (reference sequence). The CDR3 totals 15 residues. The CDR3 nucleotides are TGTGCCACCAGCAGAACGACTAGCGGGAGGGGGGATCGGTTCTTC. Translation: CATSRTTSGRGDRFF. Complete variable domain (other parts from reference TRBV15 and TRBJ2-1): DAMVIQNPRYQVTQFGKPVTLSCSQTLNHNVMYWYQQKSSQAPKLLFHYYDKDFNNEADTPDNFQSRRPNTSFCFLDIRSPGLGDTAMYLCATSRTTSGRGDRFFGPGTRLTVL.

This chain links TRBV27 with TRBJ2-1, with 13 bases identical to TRBD2. Germline trimming cut 5 bases from V and 12 bases from J; bases unmatched to any gene: 10. There are 15 residues in the CDR3. Germline-derived CDR1 and CDR2 are MNHEY and SMNVEV (reference sequence). This CDR3 is CASSPGGLAGPRQFF. The CDR3 region has the DNA TGTGCCAGCAGTCCAGGGGGACTAGCGGGGCCCCGGCAGTTCTTC.

The V call is TRBV20-1, the J call TRBJ2-1, with 8 bases aligning to TRBD2. Germline trimming cut 3 bases from V and 4 bases from J; bases unmatched to any gene: 8. The germline V gene encodes CDR1 DFQATT and CDR2 SNEGSKA (reference sequence). The CDR3 has 15 residues. CDR3 in amino acids: CSARTTSGSYNEQFF. In nucleotides, the CDR3 is TGCAGTGCTAGGACCACTAGCGGATCATACAATGAGCAGTTCTTC.

V usage is TRBV20-1 and J usage is TRBJ2-3; TRBD2 aligns across 7 bases. The germline CDR1 and CDR2 sequences are DFQATT and SNEGSKA (reference sequence). CDR3 size: 15 residues. The J segment lost 3 bases and the V segment lost 3 bases, leaving 9 bases of the junction unmatched. The CDR3 region is CSASGLAATTDTQYF. The CDR3, as DNA: TGCAGTGCTAGTGGTCTAGCGGCGACTACAGATACGCAGTATTTT.

This clonotype appeared many times. The chain recombines TRBV20-1 with TRBJ2-1, with D unclear. The CDR3 is made up of 13 amino acids. From germline, CDR1 is DFQATT and CDR2 SNEGSKA (reference sequence). V was shortened by 1 base and J by 4 bases, with 8 bases between the two germline ends. In nucleotides, the CDR3 is TGCAGTGCTAGAGTCGGCACTTACAATGAGCAGTTCTTC. As protein: CSARVGTYNEQFF.